The next 30 T cell receptor beta chains were all read from a single sample in a study of T cell responses to AZD1222 COVID-19 vaccine. TCRdb's copy holds only in-frame clones and misses some; the assay was immunoSEQ multiplex PCR. The table lists 180,000 or so clones, roughly nine tenths of them singletons. Material: peripheral blood, obtained 28 days after the second AZD1222 dose. The receptors derive from an adult who received the AZD1222 COVID-19 vaccine.

V usage is TRBV29-1 and J usage is TRBJ2-7; 9 bases fit TRBD1. The V gene end was trimmed by 5 bases and the J gene end by 2 bases; junction bases not matched to a gene: 7. The CDR3 length is 14 residues. CDR1 is SQVTM, CDR2 ANQGSEA, per germline. The CDR3 reads CSVRTTGGTYEQYF. The CDR3 DNA reads TGCAGCGTTAGGACGACAGGGGGTACCTACGAGCAGTACTTC.

The V call is TRBV7-9, the J call TRBJ1-1, with a tentative D call TRBD1 (6 bases). V dropped 8 bases and J dropped 1 base, with 11 bases sitting between them. Per the germline V gene, CDR1 is SEHNR and CDR2 is FQNEAQ (reference sequence). CDR3 size: 13 residues. The CDR3 nucleotides are TGTGCCAGCCAGAGCAGGGGGAACACTGAAGCTTTCTTT. Translated, it gives CASQSRGNTEAFF.

The V and J genes are TRBV7-2 and TRBJ2-3; 11 bases align to TRBD2. Germline loops: CDR1 SGHTA, CDR2 FQGNSA. V lost 4 bases to trimming and J lost 0 bases; unmatched junction nucleotides: 6. The CDR3 consists of 17 residues. CDR3 coding DNA: TGTGCCAGCAGCTCTAGACTAGCGGGATGGAGCACAGATACGCAGTATTTT. Protein: CASSSRLAGWSTDTQYF.

This clone occurred once. CDR3 DNA: TGCAGTGCAGACCAGTCCTACGAGCAGTACTTC. Its translation: CSADQSYEQYF. The rearrangement links TRBV20-1 to TRBJ2-7; D is ambiguous. Germline V gene sequence: CDR1 DFQATT, CDR2 SNEGSKA (reference sequence). The CDR3 is 11 residues long. The V gene lost 6 bases and the J gene lost 1 base, with 7 bases spanning the gap.

The rearrangement joins TRBV9 to TRBJ2-5; TRBD2 agrees at 10 bases. Germline CDR1 SGDLS, CDR2 YYNGEE. The CDR3 totals 16 residues. J lost 5 bases, V lost 4 bases, and 11 bases had no gene match. The CDR3 nucleotides read TGTGCCAGCAGCCGAGGAGCACTAGCGGGAAGGGAGACCCAGTACTTC. Amino acids: CASSRGALAGRETQYF.

The J gene is TRBJ2-7, the V gene TRBV7-8, with D possibly matching TRBD2 (6 bases). CDR1 and CDR2 (germline): SGHVS, FQNEAQ. Trimming pared 8 bases from V and 4 bases from J, leaving 18 bases between. This CDR3 has 14 residues. CDR3 in DNA: TGTGCCAGCGCTTACGGTCGGAGGGGTTACGAGCAGTACTTC. It encodes CASAYGRRGYEQYF.

Only a few counts were recorded for this clone. Distinct nucleotide sequences in the sample also encode this CDR3. In nucleotides, the CDR3 is TGTGCCAGCAGCTTGGGAGTCTACGAGCAGTACTTC. Translating it yields CASSLGVYEQYF. The chain has TRBV5-4 and TRBJ2-7; D unresolved. The V gene lost 0 bases and the J gene lost 3 bases, with 4 bases spanning the gap. This CDR3 contains 12 residues. Germline CDR1 is SGHNT and CDR2 is YYREEE (reference sequence).

This clone turned up a few times. This CDR3 reads CASSSRGQGKGSPLHF. The DNA of the CDR3 is TGTGCCAGCAGTTCCCGGGGACAGGGAAAAGGGTCACCCCTCCACTTT. The chain recombines TRBV6-5 with TRBJ1-6, with 9 bases matching TRBD1. The J segment lost 10 bases and the V segment lost 4 bases, leaving 11 bases of the junction unmatched. Germline V CDR1 and CDR2: MNHEY, SVGAGI. This CDR3 is 16 amino acids long.

V and J are TRBV12-3 or TRBV12-4 and TRBJ1-2; D is perhaps TRBD1 (6 bases). The V end lost 6 bases, the J end lost 7 bases, and 15 bases lay between the germline ends. The CDR3 runs to 13 residues. The CDR3, as DNA: TGTGCCAGCAGGCCCCAGGGGCAGGGTGGCTACACCTTC. It is translated as CASRPQGQGGYTF.

The gene calls are TRBV11-2 and TRBJ2-1, with 7 nucleotides matching TRBD2. V lost 1 base to trimming and J lost 8 bases; unmatched junction nucleotides: 8. The CDR3 is 15 amino acids. The germline V gene has CDR1 SGHAT and CDR2 FQNNGV. DNA of the CDR3: TGTGCCAGCAGCTTAGGGGCGGGAGCGGGTTATGAGCAGTTCTTC. As protein: CASSLGAGAGYEQFF.

The J gene is TRBJ1-6, the V gene TRBV18; D call uncertain. Trimming stripped 5 bases from V and 4 bases from J, with 12 bases between. The CDR3 is 15 amino acids. Germline V gene lookup returns CDR1 KGHSH and CDR2 LQKENI. CDR3 in DNA: TGTGCCAGCTCAGTCCGGGTCACTTATAATTCACCCCTCCACTTT. This gives the protein CASSVRVTYNSPLHF.

The chain joins TRBV16 to TRBJ1-3; D perhaps matches TRBD1 (5 bases). This CDR3 has 15 residues. From germline, CDR1 is KGHSY and CDR2 FQNENV. With 4 bases removed from V and 3 bases from J, the gap between germline ends came to 13 bases. This chain's CDR3 is CASSPLTGSGNTIYF. The CDR3 nucleotides read TGTGCCAGCAGCCCCCTTACAGGAAGTGGAAACACCATATATTTT.

CDR3 nucleotides: TGTGCCAGCAGCTCGAGCTTCCTTAGAGATACGCAGTATTTT. This encodes CASSSSFLRDTQYF. This rearrangement joins TRBV11-2 to TRBJ2-3; D call uncertain. CDR1 SGHAT and CDR2 FQNNGV come from the germline V gene. This CDR3 has 14 residues. Trimming removed 4 bases from V and 5 bases from J, with 13 bases in between.

This clone appeared a single time. V is TRBV19 and J is TRBJ1-2, with TRBD1 matching over 8 bases. The CDR3 contains 12 residues. The J segment lost 7 bases and the V segment lost 9 bases, leaving 7 bases of the junction unmatched. Germline assignment: CDR1 LNHDA and CDR2 SQIVND (reference sequence). The CDR3 region has the DNA TGTGCCAGCACGACAGGGGTCGGTGGCTACACCTTC. Encoded protein: CASTTGVGGYTF.

The genes are TRBV7-2 and TRBJ2-7, with a possible D match to TRBD2 (7 bases). The CDR3 length is 16 residues. CDR1 is SGHTA and CDR2 is FQGNSA in the germline V gene. Trimming cost V 8 bases and J 0 bases, with 20 bases left between them. For the CDR3, the DNA is TGTGCCAGCGGATCAAGGCGCGGGGGCAGCTCCTACGAGCAGTACTTC. Translating gives CASGSRRGGSSYEQYF.

This clone was seen a handful of times. The V gene is TRBV27, the J gene TRBJ2-7; 9 nucleotides align to TRBD1. V gave up 6 bases and J gave up 2 bases; unmatched junction bases: 8. This CDR3 comprises 15 residues. CDR1 MNHEY and CDR2 SMNVEV come from the germline V gene (reference sequence). The CDR3 region is CASRGPGTGTYEQYF. Written as DNA, the CDR3 is TGTGCCAGCAGGGGTCCCGGGACAGGGACCTACGAGCAGTACTTC.

This clone was found once. The chain recombines TRBV6-5 with TRBJ1-5, with 10 positions matching TRBD1. V dropped 7 bases and J dropped 4; count of bases not matched to a gene: 7. There are 15 residues in the CDR3. CDR1 is MNHEY and CDR2 is SVGAGI in the germline V gene. The CDR3 nucleotides are TGTGCCAGCAATCGACAGGGGGCCGATAATCAGCCCCAGCATTTT. Encoded protein: CASNRQGADNQPQHF.

The chain couples TRBV6-5 to TRBJ2-7; no clear D. Germline-derived CDR1 and CDR2 are MNHEY and SVGAGI. The CDR3 totals 11 residues. Trimming left V 6 bases short and J 3 bases short, with 6 bases between. CDR3 in amino acids: CASRNLYEQYF. For the CDR3, the DNA is TGTGCCAGCAGGAACCTCTACGAGCAGTACTTC.

This chain joins TRBV19 and TRBJ1-6; D gene ambiguous. V lost 0 bases and J 11 bases, leaving 8 bases between the germline ends. The CDR3 contains 13 residues. Germline V gene sequence: CDR1 LNHDA, CDR2 SQIVND (reference sequence). The CDR3, as DNA: TGTGCCAGTAGTATAGATCGTGCCCCACCCCTCCACTTT. Translation gives CASSIDRAPPLHF.

This clone has a handful of counts. The chain combines TRBV13 with TRBJ2-1; TRBD2 aligns across 11 bases. CDR3 length: 14 residues. V gave up 1 base and J gave up 12 bases; unmatched junction bases: 5. The germline V gene has CDR1 PRHDT and CDR2 FYEKMQ (reference sequence). The CDR3, as DNA: TGTGCCAGCAGCTTAGTGGGACTAGCGGTTGTGCAGTTCTTC. Translation gives CASSLVGLAVVQFF.

With respect to this clone: A clone one base away is much larger, so this may be a read error. The chain links TRBV18 to TRBJ1-1; D is unresolved. V was cut by 2 bases and J by 1 base, with 2 bases left in between. Looked up from germline, CDR1 is KGHSH and CDR2 is LQKENI. The CDR3 runs to 12 residues. CDR3 loop: CASSPRNTEAFF. CDR3 sequence (DNA): TGTGCCAGCTCACCAAGGAACACTGAAGCTTTCTTT.

V gene TRBV19 combines with J gene TRBJ2-1; 8 bases match TRBD2. This CDR3 contains 15 residues. Germline CDR1 LNHDA, CDR2 SQIVND (reference sequence). V lost 9 bases to trimming and J lost 4 bases; unmatched junction nucleotides: 11. DNA for the CDR3: TGTGCCAGCCATCAAGCGGGAGAGGTTTACAATGAGCAGTTCTTC. Amino acids: CASHQAGEVYNEQFF. Together with reference TRBV19 and TRBJ2-1, the CDR3 gives the full variable domain: DGGITQSPKYLFRKEGQNVTLSCEQNLNHDAMYWYRQDPGQGLRLIYYSQIVNDFQKGDIAEGYSVSREKKESFPLTVTSAQKNPTAFYLCASHQAGEVYNEQFFGPGTRLTVL.

The chain uses TRBV19 and TRBJ2-2; no firm D call. V lost 5 bases, J lost 3 bases, and 7 bases lay in between. Germline assignment: CDR1 LNHDA and CDR2 SQIVND (reference sequence). This CDR3 region has 13 residues. The CDR3 protein is CASSATYTGELFF. The CDR3 nucleotides are TGTGCCAGTAGTGCCACCTACACCGGGGAGCTGTTTTTT.

The DNA of the CDR3 is TGTGCCAGCAGTGAAGAGCGGGCTTCCTACGAGCAGTACTTC. Translating it yields CASSEERASYEQYF. The chain has TRBV2 and TRBJ2-7, with D possibly TRBD2 on 6 matching bases. Deletions cut 1 base from V and 1 base from J, with 8 bases between. Germline V gene lookup returns CDR1 SNHLY and CDR2 FYNNEI. This CDR3 is built from 14 residues.

The chain carries TRBV5-6 and TRBJ2-7; 8 bases are shared with TRBD1. Germline trimming cut 2 bases from V and 10 bases from J; bases unmatched to any gene: 8. Germline V CDR1 and CDR2: SGHDT, YYEEEE. The CDR3 runs 13 residues. The CDR3 DNA reads TGTGCCAGCAGCTTCGACAGGGGCGTCAGTCAGTACTTC. This encodes CASSFDRGVSQYF.

This chain connects TRBV7-9 to TRBJ1-2; tentative D call: TRBD1 (5 bases). The CDR3 runs to 14 residues. CDR1 and CDR2 from the germline V gene are SEHNR and FQNEAQ (reference sequence). V lost 7 bases to trimming and J lost 4 bases, with 16 bases between them. The CDR3 sequence: CASMGDHLIYGYTF. The CDR3, as DNA: TGTGCCAGCATGGGGGACCACCTAATCTATGGCTACACCTTC.

The V gene is TRBV18, the J gene TRBJ2-3; the match to TRBD2 covers 7 bases. The length of the CDR3 is 15 residues. The germline gives CDR1 KGHSH, CDR2 LQKENI. The V segment lost 0 bases and the J segment 3 bases; nucleotides outside the gene matches: 3. DNA of the CDR3: TGTGCCAGCTCACCACCCGGGACTAAAACAGATACGCAGTATTTT. It is translated as CASSPPGTKTDTQYF.

The rearrangement uses TRBV9 and TRBJ2-1; 7 bases are shared with TRBD2. Looked up from germline, CDR1 is SGDLS and CDR2 is YYNGEE. This CDR3 is 16 amino acids long. The junction had 7 bases not matched to a gene; V was cut back by 4 bases and J by 0 bases. CDR3 nucleotide sequence: TGTGCCAGCAGCTCAAAGCGGGGCTCCTCCTACAATGAGCAGTTCTTC. It codes for CASSSKRGSSYNEQFF.

This clone was observed a single time. V usage is TRBV19 and J usage is TRBJ2-1; 8 bases are a match to TRBD1. The CDR3 is 16 residues long. The V segment lost 0 bases and the J segment 7 bases; nucleotides outside the gene matches: 8. CDR1 and CDR2 (germline): LNHDA, SQIVND (reference sequence). In DNA form, the CDR3 reads TGTGCCAGTAGTATAGATTGGACAGGGAATCGGAATGAGCAGTTCTTC. Encoded protein: CASSIDWTGNRNEQFF.

The gene calls are TRBV12-3 or TRBV12-4 and TRBJ1-1; D perhaps matches TRBD1 (5 bases). Trimming removed 7 bases from V and 4 bases from J, with 10 bases in between. This CDR3 spans 12 amino acids. The CDR3 loop is CASTFGGTEAFF. CDR3 DNA sequence: TGTGCCAGCACCTTCGGGGGCACTGAAGCTTTCTTT.